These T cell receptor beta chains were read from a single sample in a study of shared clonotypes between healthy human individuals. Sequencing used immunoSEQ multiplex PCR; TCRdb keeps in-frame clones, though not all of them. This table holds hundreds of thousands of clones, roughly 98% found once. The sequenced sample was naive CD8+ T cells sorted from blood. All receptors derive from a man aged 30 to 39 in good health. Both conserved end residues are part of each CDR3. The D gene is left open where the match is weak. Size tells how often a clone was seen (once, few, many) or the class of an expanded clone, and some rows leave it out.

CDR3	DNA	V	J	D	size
CASSQDSAGSVGNEQFF	TGCGCCAGCAGCCAAGATTCAGCGGGAAGTGTGGGCAATGAGCAGTTCTTC	TRBV4-3	TRBJ2-1	TRBD2	NA
CASSLGYRKGSENTEAFF	TGTGCCAGCAGCTTAGGGTACCGGAAGGGCAGCGAGAACACTGAAGCTTTCTTT	TRBV11-2	TRBJ1-1	NA	NA
CASSYQTGEGNIQYF	TGTGCCAGCAGTTACCAGACTGGGGAGGGAAACATTCAGTACTTC	TRBV6-5	TRBJ2-4	TRBD2	NA
CASTLLRVGYTF	TGTGCCAGCACCCTCCTGAGGGTCGGCTACACCTTC	TRBV7-9	TRBJ1-2	NA	NA
CASSSGLAGVSDTQYF	TGTGCCAGCAGCTCTGGACTAGCGGGAGTGTCAGATACGCAGTATTTT	TRBV7-9	TRBJ2-3	TRBD2	NA
CASSVGGSGRADTQYF	TGTGCCAGCAGCGTAGGGGGTAGCGGGAGGGCAGATACGCAGTATTTT	TRBV9	TRBJ2-3	TRBD2	NA
CASSQGGYTF	TGTGCCAGCAGCCAAGGAGGCTACACCTTC	TRBV5-4	TRBJ1-2	NA	NA
CSVEEGPGLGYTF	TGCAGCGTCGAGGAGGGACCAGGGCTTGGCTACACCTTC	TRBV29-1	TRBJ1-2	NA	NA
CASSPDILDEQYF	TGTGCCAGCAGCCCGGACATCCTGGACGAGCAGTACTTC	TRBV11-2	TRBJ2-7	NA	NA
CASSFRLATLQETQYF	TGTGCCAGCAGTTTTCGACTAGCGACATTACAAGAGACCCAGTACTTC	TRBV7-8	TRBJ2-5	TRBD2	NA
CATSARDRNTDTQYF	TGTGCCACCAGCGCCCGGGACAGGAACACAGATACGCAGTATTTT	TRBV15	TRBJ2-3	TRBD1	NA
CASSSNPVNTEAFF	TGTGCCAGCAGCTCGAATCCCGTGAACACTGAAGCTTTCTTT	TRBV7-9	TRBJ1-1	NA	NA
CASSEVTEYNEQFF	TGTGCCAGCAGCGAGGTCACAGAGTACAATGAGCAGTTCTTC	TRBV9	TRBJ2-1	NA	NA
CASSQGLAGGYRNEQFF	TGTGCCAGCAGCCAAGGACTAGCGGGAGGATATCGCAATGAGCAGTTCTTC	TRBV14	TRBJ2-1	TRBD2	NA
CASSVDGGELFF	TGTGCCAGCAGCGTAGATGGCGGGGAGCTGTTTTTT	TRBV9	TRBJ2-2	NA	NA
CASSQALSGGEFF	TGCGCCAGCAGCCAGGCCCTTAGCGGGGGGGAGTTCTTC	TRBV4-1	TRBJ2-1	TRBD2	NA
CASSDLIAGDTGETQYF	TGTGCCAGCAGTGACCTCATAGCGGGGGATACCGGCGAGACCCAGTACTTC	TRBV6-1	TRBJ2-5	TRBD2	NA
CAGSGTSGSRDTQYF	TGCGCCGGGTCCGGGACTAGCGGGAGCAGGGATACGCAGTATTTT	TRBV4-1	TRBJ2-3	TRBD2	NA
CASSSRQGKNNEQFF	TGTGCCAGCAGCTCTCGACAGGGGAAAAACAATGAGCAGTTCTTC	TRBV7-9	TRBJ2-1	TRBD1	NA
CASSYASRATQYF	TGTGCCAGCAGTTACGCCAGTAGGGCGACCCAGTACTTC	TRBV6-5	TRBJ2-5	NA	NA
CASSLGSTEAFF	TGTGCCAGCAGTTTAGGGAGCACTGAAGCTTTCTTT	TRBV28	TRBJ1-1	NA	NA
CASSLGPGAMDEQFF	TGTGCTAGCAGCTTAGGGCCGGGAGCGATGGATGAGCAGTTCTTC	TRBV7-7	TRBJ2-1	NA	NA
CASSLGQGYLNTGELFF	TGTGCCAGCAGCCTCGGGCAGGGGTACCTGAACACCGGGGAGCTGTTTTTT	TRBV5-4	TRBJ2-2	NA	NA
CASSLGPGQGTGELFF	TGCGCCAGCAGCCTTGGACCGGGACAGGGTACCGGGGAGCTGTTTTTT	TRBV4-1	TRBJ2-2	TRBD1	NA
CASSSVHTDTQYF	TGTGCCAGTAGTAGTGTACACACAGATACGCAGTATTTT	TRBV19	TRBJ2-3	NA	NA
CASSPAGERPNTEAFF	TGTGCCAGCAGCCCAGCCGGGGAACGACCGAACACTGAAGCTTTCTTT	TRBV28	TRBJ1-1	NA	NA
CASSSWTLYEQYF	TGTGCCAGCAGCTCCTGGACCTTGTACGAGCAGTACTTC	TRBV7-9	TRBJ2-7	NA	NA
CASSSGGEGSYEQYF	TGTGCCAGCAGCTCCGGGGGGGAGGGCTCCTACGAGCAGTACTTC	TRBV11-2	TRBJ2-7	TRBD2	NA
CSEGLDGDEQFF	TGCAGCGAGGGACTAGACGGCGATGAGCAGTTCTTC	TRBV29-1	TRBJ2-1	TRBD2	NA
CASSILGRMNTEAFF	TGTGCCAGCAGCATACTGGGACGGATGAACACTGAAGCTTTCTTT	TRBV11-2	TRBJ1-1	NA	NA
CASSVDRPLAGGDTQYF	TGTGCCAGCAGCGTCGACCGGCCACTAGCGGGAGGGGATACGCAGTATTTT	TRBV7-2	TRBJ2-3	TRBD2	once
CASRPNPLGDTQYF	TGTGCCAGCAGACCGAACCCCCTGGGAGATACGCAGTATTTT	TRBV28	TRBJ2-3	NA	NA
CASSDWSSYEQYF	TGTGCCAGCAGTGACTGGAGCTCCTACGAGCAGTACTTC	TRBV28	TRBJ2-7	NA	once
CASSLVGEVSQYF	TGTGCCAGCAGCTTGGTGGGGGAGGTGTCGCAGTACTTC	TRBV5-6	TRBJ2-7	NA	NA
CASSFPPFPEAFF	TGTGCCAGCAGCTTTCCACCGTTCCCTGAAGCTTTCTTT	TRBV7-9	TRBJ1-1	NA	NA
CASSLSGTSGLDEQFF	TGTGCCAGCAGCCTATCCGGGACTAGCGGGTTAGATGAGCAGTTCTTC	TRBV27	TRBJ2-1	TRBD2	NA
CASSLGDSSEQYF	TGTGCCAGCAGCTTGGGGGACAGTTCCGAGCAGTACTTC	TRBV11-2	TRBJ2-7	TRBD1	once